This TCR beta chain was sequenced for a study of blood T cell repertoires in COVID-19. Overall study context: PBMCs, B-cell-depleted T cells, or T cells were the source of the cDNA or gDNA that made up the material.

How the authors handled the data: Estimates of nucleated cell counts were drawn from the amplification of reference gene primers. Some clones are missing from TCRdb's copy, which holds only in-frame ones; the method was immunoSEQ multiplex PCR. V and J calls and clone size are those listed in that table; D and trimming were worked out from the DNA. Of over 70,000 clones in the sample, around 80% were seen once. Germline lookup yields CDR1 MNHNS and CDR2 SASEGT. This CDR3 is 16 amino acids long. Trimming stripped 4 bases from V and 5 bases from J, with 18 bases between. The sequenced sample was peripheral blood. The rearrangement joins TRBV6-1 to TRBJ2-4, with D tentatively TRBD1 (5 bases). This TCR was recovered from a human donor in a cohort sampled during active COVID-19. The CDR3 reads CASSGAFWGPQNIQYF. The CDR3 bases are TGTGCCAGCAGTGGGGCCTTTTGGGGCCCTCAAAACATTCAGTACTTC.